This TCR beta chain was obtained from a study of beta chain features in type 1 diabetes. In its sample, this clone was seen a few times. What it binds is unknown. Between the trimmed V and J ends, which lost 5 bases and 4 bases, there was a span of 6 bases. This CDR3 is 12 amino acids long. Germline CDR1 reads MNHNY; CDR2 reads SVGAGI (reference sequence). Overall study findings and caveats: The study found moderately but significantly shorter TCRB CDR3s in all four CD4+ subsets of Type 1 diabetes patients.

All of the isolated RNA was reverse transcribed, so expressed TCRB transcripts were sequenced. Average reads for naive, central memory and regulatory T cell samples were roughly 3.4 million. Clones were read by immunoSEQ multiplex PCR, and TCRdb kept only the in-frame ones, dropping some. Here the sample spans around 710,000 clones, around 11% being singletons. The chain employs TRBV6-6 and TRBJ1-5; D gene ambiguous. This TCR derives from a man between 25 and 39 years old with type 1 diabetes. Sequenced material: naive CD4+ T cells from blood. The CDR3 protein is CASSPGNQPQHF. Written as DNA, the CDR3 is TGTGCCAGCAGTCCCGGTAATCAGCCCCAGCATTTT.